The sequence of this T cell receptor (beta chain) was determined in a study of post-analysis software for immune sequencing data. Overall study findings and caveats: In patients, TRBV5-6, TRBV5-1 and TRBV20-1 belonged to five TRBV segments found more frequently than in controls. Among multiple sclerosis patients, normalized Chao1 diversity was significantly below that of controls.

This clonotype was seen a few times. The antigen is unknown. The CDR3 covers 13 residues. CDR1 and CDR2 from the germline V gene are DFQATT and SNEGSKA (reference sequence). Deletions cut 7 bases from V and 1 base from J, with 11 bases between. Presence of unique molecular identifiers characterized the TCR beta cDNA libraries. TCRdb processed the PCR reads anew with MiXCR; each CDR3 protein has one entry. The sample contains hundreds of thousands of distinct CDR3 sequences, about 50% of which appear only once. The chain carries TRBV20-1 and TRBJ2-4; D possibly uses TRBD1 or TRBD2 (5 bases each). The TCR sequence derives from a girl between 5 and 17 years old with multiple sclerosis. What was sequenced was blood. CDR3 residues: CSVRDGAKNIQYF. The CDR3 DNA reads as TGCAGTGTACGGGACGGTGCCAAAAACATTCAGTACTTC.